The 5 T cell receptor beta chains below all came from one sample that was sequenced in a study of blood T cell repertoires in COVID-19. Clones were sequenced by immunoSEQ multiplex PCR, and TCRdb holds only the in-frame ones, with some missing. Of some 46,000 clones in the sample, 83% were seen once. The sample taken for sequencing was peripheral blood. The source of these receptors is a woman of 80 years or more with acute or convalescent COVID-19.

As for this clone: Its ends do not fully match the called genes, so a read error is possible. The V call is TRBV3-1 (or the pseudogene TRBV3-2), the J call TRBJ1-4; possible D gene TRBD1, 6 bases. The CDR3 has 15 residues. From germline, CDR1 is LGHDT and CDR2 YNNKEL (reference sequence). This CDR3 is CASNQVRGGLEKLFF. DNA for the CDR3: TGTGCCAGCAACCAAGTGAGGGGGGGTCTTGAAAAACTGTTTTTT.

The V and J genes are TRBV9 and TRBJ2-3; 16 nucleotides agree with TRBD2. Unmatched junction bases numbered 6, after V lost 4 bases and J lost 4 bases. The CDR3 loop spans 17 amino acids. Germline V gene lookup returns CDR1 SGDLS and CDR2 YYNGEE. CDR3 sequence (DNA): TGTGCCAGCAGCCTACAGGGACTAGCGGGGGGGGCAGATACGCAGTATTTT. It encodes CASSLQGLAGGADTQYF.

This rearrangement joins TRBV2 to TRBJ1-6, with 7 bases that match TRBD1. The CDR3 sequence is 14 residues long. J lost 11 bases, V lost 2 bases, and 6 bases had no gene match. CDR1 is SNHLY, CDR2 FYNNEI, per germline. The CDR3 nucleotides read TGTGCCAGCAGTGAAATTAGACAGGGTGCACCCCTCCACTTT. Translated, it gives CASSEIRQGAPLHF.

This sequence joins TRBV6-1 and TRBJ2-5, with 8 positions matching TRBD2. CDR3 length: 15 amino acids. J gave up 5 bases and V 3 bases, and 8 bases lay outside the gene matches. Germline V lookup: CDR1 MNHNS, CDR2 SASEGT. CDR3 sequence (DNA): TGTGCCAGCAGTGAGTGGAGCGGGGGTCGGGAGACCCAGTACTTC. Translated, it gives CASSEWSGGRETQYF.

The V gene is TRBV30, the J gene TRBJ1-2; 7 bases are a match to TRBD1. J gave up 4 bases and V 1 base, and 6 bases lay outside the gene matches. The CDR3 runs 14 residues. Germline V gene sequence: CDR1 GTSNPN, CDR2 SVGIG (reference sequence). Here the CDR3 reads CAWSDRGGGYGYTF. Here the CDR3 DNA reads TGTGCCTGGAGTGACAGGGGAGGTGGCTATGGCTACACCTTC.